A selection of T cell receptor beta chains follows, all from one sample in a study of technical replicates of blood from a handful of donors. The assay was immunoSEQ multiplex PCR, and TCRdb's table has in-frame clones only and misses some. The sample yields about 84,000 clones, about 92% seen once. Material: T cells isolated from PBMCs. All receptors derive from a human donor in good health. Each CDR3 is given with its conserved first and last residue. D genes are given only for firm matches. Not all rows give a size; the values are once, few, many and, for expanded clones, a class.

TRBV7-2	TRBJ1-3	NA	16	NA	CASSLGQLGAGNTIYF	TGTGCCAGCAGCTTAGGTCAGCTTGGAGCTGGAAACACCATATATTTT
TRBV10-2	TRBJ2-7	NA	13	NA	CASSVRAAYEQYF	TGCGCCAGCAGTGTCAGGGCCGCCTACGAGCAGTACTTC
TRBV25-1	TRBJ1-1	TRBD1	13	few	CASSEGQANEAFF	TGTGCCAGCAGTGAGGGACAGGCGAACGAAGCTTTCTTT
TRBV12-5	TRBJ2-7	NA	18	NA	CASGLGSPRGPSSYEQYF	TGTGCTAGTGGTTTGGGGTCACCCAGAGGTCCGAGCTCCTACGAGCAGTACTTC
TRBV4-2	TRBJ2-5	NA	15	NA	CASSHFEGGYETQYF	TGTGCCAGCAGCCACTTTGAGGGAGGTTATGAGACCCAGTACTTC
TRBV27	TRBJ1-5	NA	15	NA	CASSLQGRTNQPQHF	TGTGCCAGCAGTTTACAGGGCCGAACAAATCAGCCCCAGCATTTT
TRBV5-1	TRBJ1-4	TRBD1	18	NA	CASSLAPLAGTGKEKLFF	TGCGCCAGCAGCTTGGCGCCCTTAGCCGGGACAGGGAAAGAAAAACTGTTTTTT
TRBV27	TRBJ2-1	NA	17	once	CASSSDGLGAIYNEQFF	TGTGCCAGCAGTTCCGACGGTTTGGGCGCTATCTACAATGAGCAGTTCTTC
TRBV7-8	TRBJ2-2	NA	16	NA	CASSLVGRLNTGELFF	TGTGCCAGCAGCTTAGTGGGCAGGCTGAACACCGGGGAGCTGTTTTTT
TRBV6-1	TRBJ1-6	TRBD1	18	NA	CASSEKLRGTGKGSPLHF	TGTGCCAGCAGTGAAAAGTTAAGAGGGACAGGGAAAGGATCACCCCTCCACTTT
TRBV6-5	TRBJ2-2	NA	14	NA	CASSYGGNTGELFF	TGTGCCAGCAGTTACGGAGGGAACACCGGGGAGCTGTTTTTT
TRBV4-2	TRBJ1-3	NA	15	NA	CASSRGISSGNTIYF	TGTGCCAGCAGTAGGGGAATTAGCTCTGGAAACACCATATATTTT
TRBV19	TRBJ2-2	NA	18	NA	CASSIDLRHGSNTGELFF	TGTGCCAGTAGTATAGACCTCCGACACGGATCGAACACCGGGGAGCTGTTTTTT
TRBV25-1	TRBJ2-7	TRBD1	15	NA	CASSDPGTGAQEQYF	TGTGCCAGCAGTGACCCAGGGACAGGGGCTCAAGAGCAGTACTTC
TRBV5-1	TRBJ2-2	TRBD2	17	NA	CASSVSGGGMDTGELFF	TGCGCCAGCAGCGTAAGCGGGGGCGGTATGGACACCGGGGAGCTGTTTTTT
TRBV29-1	TRBJ2-2	NA	11	NA	CSGRDTGELFF	TGCAGCGGGCGGGACACCGGGGAGCTGTTTTTT
TRBV5-1	TRBJ2-5	TRBD1	13	NA	CASSWTGGETQYF	TGCGCCAGCAGCTGGACAGGTGGGGAGACCCAGTACTTC
TRBV5-1	TRBJ2-3	TRBD2	12	NA	CASSLLAGESYF	TGCGCCAGCAGCCTACTAGCGGGGGAATCGTATTTT
TRBV19	TRBJ2-1	NA	16	NA	CASSIDSADSYNEQFF	TGTGCCAGTAGTATAGATTCAGCGGACTCCTACAATGAGCAGTTCTTC
TRBV29-1	TRBJ2-1	TRBD2	13	NA	CSTGTSTNNEQFF	TGCAGCACCGGGACTAGTACAAACAATGAGCAGTTCTTC
TRBV7-2	TRBJ1-2	NA	15	once	CASSLVGWQGLGYTF	TGTGCCAGCAGCTTAGTAGGGTGGCAGGGGCTTGGCTACACCTTC
TRBV14	TRBJ1-2	TRBD1	16	NA	CAIAKTGPAHFYGYTF	TGTGCCATCGCTAAGACAGGGCCGGCGCACTTCTATGGCTACACCTTC
TRBV6-6	TRBJ2-7	NA	14	NA	CASSYAGSDYEQYF	TGTGCCAGCAGTTACGCGGGTAGCGACTACGAGCAGTACTTC
TRBV30	TRBJ1-5	TRBD1	15	NA	CAWSSGQGKNQPQHF	TGTGCCTGGAGTTCGGGACAGGGGAAGAATCAGCCCCAGCATTTT
TRBV15	TRBJ1-2	NA	15	once	CATSRDPDRPYGYTF	TGTGCCACCAGCAGAGATCCGGACAGACCCTATGGCTACACCTTC
TRBV25-1	TRBJ1-1	NA	13	NA	CASMVVGGTEAFF	TGTGCCAGCATGGTGGTCGGCGGCACTGAAGCTTTCTTT
TRBV5-1	TRBJ2-2	TRBD2	17	NA	CASSFGLIAGGFGELFF	TGCGCCAGCAGCTTCGGGTTAATAGCGGGAGGTTTCGGGGAGCTGTTTTTT
TRBV7-6	TRBJ1-5	TRBD1	16	once	CASSLAPRGMGQPQHF	TGTGCCAGCAGCTTAGCTCCCAGGGGGATGGGTCAGCCCCAGCATTTT
TRBV19	TRBJ2-7	NA	17	NA	CASSITFAVGGSSRQYF	TGTGCCAGTAGTATCACCTTTGCCGTCGGGGGTTCCTCCCGGCAGTACTTC
TRBV7-9	TRBJ2-7	TRBD1	14	NA	CASSLQGASYEQYF	TGTGCCAGCAGCTTACAGGGGGCCTCCTACGAGCAGTACTTC
TRBV6-5	TRBJ2-3	TRBD2	16	few	CASSSLAAMNTDTQYF	TGTGCCAGCAGTTCCCTAGCGGCCATGAACACAGATACGCAGTATTTT
TRBV7-9	TRBJ2-3	NA	17	NA	CASSLISPPAGTDTQYF	TGTGCCAGCAGCTTAATATCCCCCCCGGCGGGGACAGATACGCAGTATTTT
TRBV2	TRBJ2-5	TRBD2	17	NA	CASSEMTGGPLRETQYF	TGTGCCAGCAGTGAAATGACGGGAGGGCCTTTGCGGGAGACCCAGTACTTC
TRBV11-3	TRBJ2-3	NA	14	NA	CASSPRETTDTQYF	TGTGCCAGCAGCCCCCGGGAGACCACAGATACGCAGTATTTT
TRBV29-1	TRBJ2-7	TRBD1	12	NA	CSVWTGSYEQYF	TGCAGCGTTTGGACAGGGAGCTACGAGCAGTACTTC